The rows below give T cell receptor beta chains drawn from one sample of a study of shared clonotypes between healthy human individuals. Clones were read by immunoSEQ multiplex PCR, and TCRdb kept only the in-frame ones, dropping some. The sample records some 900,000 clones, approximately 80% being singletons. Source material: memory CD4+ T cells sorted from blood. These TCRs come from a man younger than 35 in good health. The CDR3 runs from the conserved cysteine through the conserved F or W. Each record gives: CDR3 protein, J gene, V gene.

CDR3: CASIKAGHSTYEQYF
J: TRBJ2-7
V: TRBV10-1

CDR3: CASSRLQGRSEKLFF
J: TRBJ1-4
V: TRBV28

CDR3: CASSLDSRGETQYF
J: TRBJ2-5
V: TRBV5-1

CDR3: CASETGTNEKLFF
J: TRBJ1-4
V: TRBV21-1

CDR3: CATSRERTGSGNTIYF
J: TRBJ1-3
V: TRBV15

CDR3: CASSLVGPHYEQYF
J: TRBJ2-7
V: TRBV11-2

CDR3: CASSLEAGQRDGYTF
J: TRBJ1-2
V: TRBV7-9

CDR3: CASSNRLTSGNYNEQFF
J: TRBJ2-1
V: TRBV2

CDR3: CASGKTRADTQYF
J: TRBJ2-3
V: TRBV7-2

CDR3: CASSVQWTGTNTEAFF
J: TRBJ1-1
V: TRBV6-1

CDR3: CASSLGQNIHKLFF
J: TRBJ1-4
V: TRBV28

CDR3: CASSSQGTGSEQFF
J: TRBJ2-1
V: TRBV7-9

CDR3: CSVEEGRAYNEQFF
J: TRBJ2-1
V: TRBV29-1

CDR3: CASSEGTNTGYTF
J: TRBJ1-2
V: TRBV5-1

CDR3: CASSPTTGELFF
J: TRBJ2-2
V: TRBV7-3

CDR3: CASSIREVGSPLHF
J: TRBJ1-6
V: TRBV6-5

CDR3: CASTHPNTGELFF
J: TRBJ2-2
V: TRBV27

CDR3: CASSPDRTGNTIYF
J: TRBJ1-3
V: TRBV5-1

CDR3: CASRRWPGEGNTEAFF
J: TRBJ1-1
V: TRBV6-6

CDR3: CASRGPDYEQYF
J: TRBJ2-7
V: TRBV6-1

CDR3: CASSLALGFSYEQYF
J: TRBJ2-7
V: TRBV5-1

CDR3: CASSSPGTTYEQYF
J: TRBJ2-7
V: TRBV5-1

CDR3: CASSESGNGELFF
J: TRBJ2-2
V: TRBV10-1

CDR3: CASSLMGSRGPEAFF
J: TRBJ1-1
V: TRBV7-2

CDR3: CASSSGIQETQYF
J: TRBJ2-5
V: TRBV5-1

CDR3: CASSPDPLLQETQYF
J: TRBJ2-5
V: TRBV5-4

CDR3: CASRAGTGYPEQFF
J: TRBJ2-1
V: TRBV5-5

CDR3: CASSSGISPEQYF
J: TRBJ2-7
V: TRBV5-4

CDR3: CASSLGAGLAHEQYF
J: TRBJ2-7
V: TRBV5-1

CDR3: CASSFRAYGEAFF
J: TRBJ1-1
V: TRBV5-6

CDR3: CASSLEGGPTEAFF
J: TRBJ1-1
V: TRBV5-1

CDR3: CASSKGRQGAGGPTDTQYF
J: TRBJ2-3
V: TRBV21-1

CDR3: CASSLRSLASTDTQYF
J: TRBJ2-3
V: TRBV5-4

CDR3: CASSLKRGARETQYF
J: TRBJ2-5
V: TRBV11-3

CDR3: CASSLVSTGVGNEQFF
J: TRBJ2-1
V: TRBV7-7

CDR3: CASSQQVGFGEKLFF
J: TRBJ1-4
V: TRBV4-1

CDR3: CASSLTGGGQGYEQYF
J: TRBJ2-7
V: TRBV7-3

CDR3: CASSPRTGGSHYEQYF
J: TRBJ2-7
V: TRBV9

CDR3: CASTLKTQGNYGYTF
J: TRBJ1-2
V: TRBV2

CDR3: CASSSGHYEQYF
J: .
V: TRBV11-2

CDR3: CASSLSGMSSYNEQFF
J: TRBJ2-1
V: TRBV5-6

CDR3: CASSEGGQGTEAFF
J: TRBJ1-1
V: TRBV18

CDR3: CASSQLEGTDVYF
J: TRBJ2-5
V: TRBV18

CDR3: CASSQGRQGQETQYF
J: TRBJ2-5
V: TRBV4-1

CDR3: CASSYLKTGNTGELFF
J: TRBJ2-2
V: TRBV6-5

CDR3: CASSLARITDTQYF
J: TRBJ2-3
V: TRBV5-8

CDR3: CASSPQGAQGYTF
J: TRBJ1-2
V: TRBV28

CDR3: CASSYSGANYGYTF
J: TRBJ1-2
V: TRBV6-5

CDR3: CASSPGTGKNQPQHF
J: TRBJ1-5
V: TRBV7-6

CDR3: CASSETGERLNEQFF
J: TRBJ2-1
V: TRBV7-2

CDR3: CASSLLTGRDTDTQYF
J: TRBJ2-3
V: TRBV7-9

CDR3: CASSLKAEGTQYF
J: TRBJ2-3
V: TRBV5-1

CDR3: CAWSESGVETQYF
J: TRBJ2-5
V: TRBV30

CDR3: CAWSRGGSYNEQFF
J: TRBJ2-1
V: TRBV30

CDR3: CASSAGLADGGYQYF
J: TRBJ2-7
V: TRBV7-6

CDR3: CACRTGGIYSPLHF
J: TRBJ1-6
V: TRBV30

CDR3: CASRETGTGGDEQYF
J: TRBJ2-7
V: TRBV19

CDR3: CASSLAPLAGHNEQFF
J: TRBJ2-1
V: TRBV5-1

CDR3: CASTASETGELFF
J: TRBJ2-2
V: TRBV19

CDR3: CASSLDWSGGSGDTQYF
J: TRBJ2-3
V: TRBV11-2